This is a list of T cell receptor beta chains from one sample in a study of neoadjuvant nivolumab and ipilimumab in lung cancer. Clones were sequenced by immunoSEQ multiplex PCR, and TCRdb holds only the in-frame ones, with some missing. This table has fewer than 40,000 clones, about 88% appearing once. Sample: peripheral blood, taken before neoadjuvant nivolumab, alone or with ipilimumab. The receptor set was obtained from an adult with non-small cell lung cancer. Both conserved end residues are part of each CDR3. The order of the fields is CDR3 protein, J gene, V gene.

CDR3: CASSASRNNEQFF; J: TRBJ2-1; V: TRBV2
CDR3: CASRDFTYEQYF; J: TRBJ2-7; V: TRBV2
CDR3: CASRLGTDTQYF; J: TRBJ2-3; V: TRBV5-1
CDR3: CASSPLRDRDYFNEQFF; J: TRBJ2-1; V: TRBV7-2
CDR3: CASSLVVQTGSGETQYF; J: TRBJ2-5; V: TRBV7-2
CDR3: CASSLATANTEAFF; J: TRBJ1-1; V: TRBV7-9
CDR3: CASSGSSYGYTF; J: TRBJ1-2; V: TRBV6-1
CDR3: CASRRLAGGADTQYF; J: TRBJ2-3; V: TRBV6-6
CDR3: CASSIRAEQFF; J: TRBJ2-1; V: TRBV7-9
CDR3: CASSLERAGDIAETQYF; J: TRBJ2-5; V: TRBV5-6
CDR3: CATSRDVPRFGQPYGYTF; J: TRBJ1-2; V: TRBV15
CDR3: CSVLKNTGELFF; J: TRBJ2-2; V: TRBV29-1
CDR3: CAISGGQGYEQYF; J: TRBJ2-7; V: TRBV10-3
CDR3: CASTFWGQGAPTEAFF; J: TRBJ1-1; V: TRBV28
CDR3: CAWSNKGLAGGELFF; J: TRBJ2-2; V: TRBV30
CDR3: CASSLATRNTGELFF; J: TRBJ2-2; V: TRBV7-8
CDR3: CASSRLAGLNTGELFF; J: TRBJ2-2; V: TRBV11-3
CDR3: CAISLRTGGSGEQYF; J: TRBJ2-7; V: TRBV10-3
CDR3: CASRTGSTGELFF; J: TRBJ2-2; V: TRBV19
CDR3: CASSLAGTGNYGYTF; J: TRBJ1-2; V: TRBV7-8
CDR3: CASSYRESNTGELFF; J: TRBJ2-2; V: TRBV6-5
CDR3: CASREYSTGGRETQYF; J: TRBJ2-5; V: TRBV10-2
CDR3: CASSLGDRQGRETQYF; J: TRBJ2-5; V: TRBV5-1
CDR3: CASSAPGVGGTTGELFF; J: TRBJ2-2; V: TRBV9
CDR3: CASSVGAGTTPYEQYF; J: TRBJ2-7; V: TRBV9